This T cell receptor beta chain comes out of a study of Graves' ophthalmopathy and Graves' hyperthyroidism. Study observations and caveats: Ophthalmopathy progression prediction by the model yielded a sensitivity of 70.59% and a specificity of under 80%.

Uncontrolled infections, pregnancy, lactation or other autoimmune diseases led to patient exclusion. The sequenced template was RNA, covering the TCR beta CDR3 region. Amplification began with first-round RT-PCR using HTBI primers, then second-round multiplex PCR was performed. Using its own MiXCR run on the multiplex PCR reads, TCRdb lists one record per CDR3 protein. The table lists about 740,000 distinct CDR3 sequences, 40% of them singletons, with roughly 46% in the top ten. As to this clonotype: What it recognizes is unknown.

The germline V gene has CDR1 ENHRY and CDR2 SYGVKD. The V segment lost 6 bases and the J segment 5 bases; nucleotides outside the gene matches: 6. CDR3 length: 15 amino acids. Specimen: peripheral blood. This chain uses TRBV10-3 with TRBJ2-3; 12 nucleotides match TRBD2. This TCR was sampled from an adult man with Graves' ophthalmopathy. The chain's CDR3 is CAIRETSGGRDTQYF. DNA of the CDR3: TGTGCCATCAGAGAGACTAGCGGGGGTAGAGATACGCAGTATTTT.